The 13 T cell receptor beta chains below come from one sample, sequenced in a study of quantifying T cell responses using KT2 cells. The wider study: Reverse transcription used primers in the TCR alpha and beta constant regions.

A single-stranded UMI oligo with SP2 sequence was ligated to cDNA 3' ends. The first PCR ran 3 to 5 cycles with an equimolar RC1.1 and RC1.2 beta primer mix. TCRdb reprocessed the UMI-ligation and nested PCR reads via MiXCR and lists one record per CDR3 protein. The sample lists 52,000 or so distinct CDR3 sequences; around an eighth were seen once. The specimen sequenced was PBMCs spiked with cells of the T cell clone KT2. These receptors were taken from a human donor.

V is TRBV20-1 and J is TRBJ2-3, with TRBD2 matching over 11 bases. CDR1 is DFQATT and CDR2 is SNEGSKA in the germline V gene (reference sequence). V gave up 0 bases and J gave up 5 bases; unmatched junction bases: 7. The CDR3 spans 16 residues. The CDR3 is CSARDTTSGMVDTQYF. CDR3 nucleotides: TGCAGTGCTAGAGATACGACTAGCGGGATGGTAGATACGCAGTATTTT.

The rearrangement joins TRBV2 to TRBJ2-1; the match to TRBD1 covers 11 bases. Unmatched junction bases numbered 1, after V lost 8 bases and J lost 4 bases. This CDR3 comprises 13 residues. In germline, CDR1 is SNHLY, CDR2 FYNNEI. The CDR3 reads CASGDRGYNEQFF. In nucleotides, the CDR3 is TGTGCCAGCGGGGACAGGGGGTACAATGAGCAGTTCTTC. Based on the CDR3 plus reference TRBV2 and TRBJ2-1, the full variable domain is EPEVTQTPSHQVTQMGQEVILRCVPISNHLYFYWYRQILGQKVEFLVSFYNNEISEKSEIFDDQFSVERPDGSNFTLKIRSTKLEDSAMYFCASGDRGYNEQFFGPGTRLTVL.

This clonotype was seen more than once but under ten times. V is TRBV5-6 and J is TRBJ2-2; 9 bases line up with TRBD2. V was pared by 4 bases and J by 7 bases, with 11 bases of the junction left unmatched. Germline V lookup: CDR1 SGHDT, CDR2 YYEEEE. This CDR3 contains 16 residues. Written as DNA, the CDR3 is TGTGCCAGCAGCCAGGGACTAGCTGCCGCGCACGGGGAGCTGTTTTTT. Translation gives CASSQGLAAAHGELFF.

The chain links TRBV4-3 to TRBJ1-4; a weak D match, TRBD1 (5 bases). The CDR3 extends over 14 amino acids. Trimming shortened V by 1 base and J by 15 bases, and 18 bases separated the two germline ends. Germline-derived CDR1 and CDR2 are LGHNA and YSLEER. Here the CDR3 DNA reads TGCGCCAGCAGCCAAGTACTGGGGGTTTCGGTGGTGTTTTTT. Its protein product is CASSQVLGVSVVFF.

The chain couples TRBV12-3 or TRBV12-4 to TRBJ2-6; D is unresolved. Trimming left V 8 bases short and J 3 bases short, with 5 bases between. CDR3 length: 12 residues. The DNA of the CDR3 is TGTGCCAGCCGTAGTGGGGCCAACGTCCTGACTTTC. Amino acids: CASRSGANVLTF.

In this sample, this clonotype turned up a few times. The rearrangement links TRBV7-9 to TRBJ1-2; TRBD1 matches at 8 bases. The germline V gene has CDR1 SEHNR and CDR2 FQNEAQ (reference sequence). CDR3 length equals 12 residues. V gave up 8 bases and J gave up 6 bases; unmatched junction bases: 5. For the CDR3, the DNA is TGTGCCAGCGGAGACAGGGGAGATGGCTACACCTTC. Its protein product is CASGDRGDGYTF. The variable domain in full, with the rest retrieved from reference TRBV7-9 and TRBJ1-2, is DTGVSQNPRHKITKRGQNVTFRCDPISEHNRLYWYRQTLGQGPEFLTYFQNEAQLEKSRLLSDRFSAERPKGSFSTLEIQRTEQGDSAMYLCASGDRGDGYTFGSGTRLTVV.

The V and J genes are TRBV5-6 and TRBJ2-6; 10 bases are a match to TRBD1. CDR1 and CDR2 from the germline V gene are SGHDT and YYEEEE. Losses at the gene ends were 5 bases for V and 4 bases for J; bases not matched to a gene: 9. CDR3 size: 17 residues. The CDR3 nucleotides read TGTGCCAGCAGACAGACAGGGGGCTTCTCAGGGGCCAACGTCCTGACTTTC. Translated, it gives CASRQTGGFSGANVLTF.

The rearrangement joins TRBV7-2 to TRBJ2-3, with TRBD2 matching 12 bases. This CDR3 region has 17 residues. Trimming took 5 bases from V and 3 from J; bases not matched to a gene: 9. Germline loops: CDR1 SGHTA, CDR2 FQGNSA. The CDR3 nucleotides are TGTGCCAGCAGCCCTAGGACTAGCGGGGCAAAAACAGATACGCAGTATTTT. It codes for CASSPRTSGAKTDTQYF.

This clonotype was counted many times. The V and J genes are TRBV20-1 and TRBJ1-6, with 8 bases aligning to TRBD1. The CDR3 extends over 14 amino acids. Per the germline V gene, CDR1 is DFQATT and CDR2 is SNEGSKA (reference sequence). J was trimmed by 5 bases and V by 7 bases; bases with no gene match: 7. The CDR3 loop reads CSVEGQGDNSPLHF. CDR3 DNA: TGCAGTGTAGAAGGACAGGGAGATAATTCACCCCTCCACTTT.

This clonotype was detected ten times or more. This sequence joins TRBV20-1 and TRBJ2-1; 9 bases map to TRBD2. The CDR3 loop spans 14 amino acids. Germline V gene lookup returns CDR1 DFQATT and CDR2 SNEGSKA (reference sequence). With 4 bases clipped from V and 4 bases from J, the junction kept 5 bases outside the gene matches. The CDR3 coding sequence is TGCAGTGCTACTAGACTAGCGGCATACAATGAGCAGTTCTTC. This encodes CSATRLAAYNEQFF.

CDR3 DNA sequence: TGCGCCAGCAGGTTCGGCGGGAGTATTGACGAGCAGTACTTC. Translated: CASRFGGSIDEQYF. The V and J genes are TRBV5-1 and TRBJ2-7, with TRBD2 identical over 7 bases. Germline assignment: CDR1 SGHRS and CDR2 YFSETQ. The length of the CDR3 is 14 residues. V shed 5 bases and J 5 bases; nucleotides not matched to a gene: 10.

About this clonotype: With a much larger clone just one base away, this may be a read error. The chain has TRBV7-1 and TRBJ1-3, with 7 nucleotides matching TRBD1. TRBV7-1 is an ORF, with its function uncertain. The V and J ends lost 1 base and 0 bases, in that order; junction bases with no gene match: 6. This CDR3 is built from 17 residues. The CDR3 spells CASSSEKGAASGNTIYF. The DNA of the CDR3 is TGTGCCAGCAGCTCAGAGAAGGGGGCGGCCTCTGGAAACACCATATATTTT.

This clonotype has a count of ten or more. The rearrangement uses TRBV20-1 and TRBJ2-7; no clear D gene. The CDR3 is 13 amino acids. Trimming cost V 3 bases and J 0 bases, with 9 bases left between them. CDR1 is DFQATT, CDR2 SNEGSKA, per germline (reference sequence). The CDR3 nucleotides are TGCAGTGCTAGGGAAGGAAGCTCCTACGAGCAGTACTTC. Residues: CSAREGSSYEQYF.